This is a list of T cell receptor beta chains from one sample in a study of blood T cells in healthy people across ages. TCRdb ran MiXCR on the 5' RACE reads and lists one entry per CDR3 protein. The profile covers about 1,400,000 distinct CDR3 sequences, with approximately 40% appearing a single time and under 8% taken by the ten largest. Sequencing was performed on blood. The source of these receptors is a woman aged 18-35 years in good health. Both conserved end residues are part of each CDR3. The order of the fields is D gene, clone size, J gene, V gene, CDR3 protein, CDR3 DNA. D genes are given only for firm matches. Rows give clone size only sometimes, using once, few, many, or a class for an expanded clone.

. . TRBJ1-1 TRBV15 CATSSSMDTEAFF TGTGCCACCAGCAGTAGTATGGACACTGAAGCTTTCTTT
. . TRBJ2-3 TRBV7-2 CASSPGVLGTDTQYF TGTGCCAGCAGCCCCGGGGTGTTGGGGACAGATACGCAGTATTTT
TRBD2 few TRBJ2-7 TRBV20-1 CSARDRERGSGEQYF TGCAGTGCTAGAGATAGGGAGCGGGGATCAGGAGAGCAGTACTTC
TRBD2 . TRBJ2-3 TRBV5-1 CASSTGTSGIGNTDTQYF TGCGCCAGCAGCACCGGGACTAGCGGAATCGGAAACACAGATACGCAGTATTTT
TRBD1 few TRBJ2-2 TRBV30 CAWRSGQGTGELFF TGTGCCTGGAGATCGGGACAGGGCACCGGGGAGCTGTTTTTT
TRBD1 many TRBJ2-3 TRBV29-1 CSVAGTGITDTQYF TGCAGCGTAGCCGGGACAGGCATCACAGATACGCAGTATTTT
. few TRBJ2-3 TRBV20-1 CSAADPGRQTDTQYF TGCAGTGCTGCGGACCCGGGGAGGCAGACAGATACGCAGTATTTT
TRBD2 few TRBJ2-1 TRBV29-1 CSVGLAGDNEQFF TGCAGCGTGGGACTAGCGGGGGACAATGAGCAGTTCTTC
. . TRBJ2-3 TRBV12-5 CASGPLGGSTDTQYF TGTGCTAGTGGTCCCCTCGGTGGAAGCACAGATACGCAGTATTTT
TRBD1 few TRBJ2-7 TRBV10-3 CAISVGTGGDEQYF TGTGCCATCAGTGTGGGGACAGGGGGAGACGAGCAGTACTTC
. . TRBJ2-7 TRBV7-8 CASSAAPPPSYEQYF TGTGCCAGCAGCGCTGCTCCCCCTCCCTCCTACGAGCAGTACTTC
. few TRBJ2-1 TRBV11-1 CASSLLSSIYNEQFF TGTGCCAGCAGCTTATTAAGTTCGATATACAATGAGCAGTTCTTC
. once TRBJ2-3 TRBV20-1 CSAREGDGAGSQYF TGCAGTGCTAGAGAGGGAGATGGGGCGGGATCGCAGTATTTT
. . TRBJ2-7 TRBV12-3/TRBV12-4 CASSLGHTAGNDEQYF TGTGCCAGCTCCCTCGGGCATACTGCGGGAAACGACGAGCAGTACTTC
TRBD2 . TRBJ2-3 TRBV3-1 CASSLAGGRVGDTQYF TGTGCCAGCAGCCTCGCTGGCGGGAGGGTCGGAGATACGCAGTATTTT
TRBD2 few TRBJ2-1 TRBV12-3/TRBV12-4 CASRSASDRVGRVWSYNEQFF TGTGCCAGCCGGTCCGCTAGCGATAGGGTGGGGAGGGTTTGGTCCTACAATGAGCAGTTCTTC
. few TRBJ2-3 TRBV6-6 CASSVIGTDTQYF TGTGCCAGCAGCGTGATCGGGACAGATACGCAGTATTTT
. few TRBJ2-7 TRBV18 CASSPDLVSYEQYF TGTGCCAGCTCACCCGACCTAGTTTCCTACGAGCAGTACTTC
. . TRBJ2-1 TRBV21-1 CASMGQGLYNEQFF TGTGCCAGCATGGGGCAGGGGCTCTACAATGAGCAGTTCTTC
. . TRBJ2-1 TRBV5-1 CASSFRPKNFGCSSYNEQFF TGCGCCAGCAGCTTTAGACCAAAGAACTTCGGATGCAGCTCCTACAATGAGCAGTTCTTC
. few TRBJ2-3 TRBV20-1 CSARPSDSSHMDTQYF TGCAGTGCTAGACCCTCGGACTCCTCGCACATGGATACGCAGTATTTT
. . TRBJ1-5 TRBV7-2 CASSLRLSSKQPQHF TGTGCCAGCAGCTTACGGTTATCGAGCAAGCAGCCCCAGCATTTT
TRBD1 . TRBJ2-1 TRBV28 CASTEGTDLRDEQFF TGTGCCAGCACCGAAGGGACAGACTTGCGCGATGAGCAGTTCTTC
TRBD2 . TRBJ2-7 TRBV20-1 CSARDPSGGLSEQYF TGCAGTGCTAGAGACCCTAGCGGGGGTCTATCCGAGCAGTACTTC
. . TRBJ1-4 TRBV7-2 CASSVDRTTNEKLFF TGTGCCAGCAGCGTCGACAGGACAACTAATGAAAAACTGTTTTTT
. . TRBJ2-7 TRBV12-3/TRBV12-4 CASSLIVSSYEQYF TGTGCCAGCAGTTTAATAGTCAGCTCCTACGAGCAGTACTTC
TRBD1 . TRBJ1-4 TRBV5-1 CASQRGRDEKLFF TGCGCCAGCCAAAGGGGGCGGGATGAAAAACTGTTTTTT
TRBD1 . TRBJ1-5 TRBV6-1 CASSELLSRGLGLDQPQHF TGTGCCAGCAGTGAACTCCTGAGCAGGGGGCTGGGTCTCGATCAGCCCCAGCATTTT
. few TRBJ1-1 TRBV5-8 CASSLEGILVNTEAFF TGTGCCAGCAGCTTAGAGGGAATCCTAGTGAACACTGAAGCTTTCTTT
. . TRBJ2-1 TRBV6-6 CASSYGQLRREQFF TGTGCCAGCAGTTATGGCCAGCTAAGGCGAGAGCAGTTCTTC
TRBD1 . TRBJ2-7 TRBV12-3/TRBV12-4 CASNRGASYEQYF TGTGCCAGCAACAGGGGCGCATCCTACGAGCAGTACTTC
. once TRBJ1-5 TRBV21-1 CASSLFKDRGGCNQPQHF TGTGCCAGCAGCCTTTTCAAGGACAGGGGAGGTTGCAATCAGCCCCAGCATTTT
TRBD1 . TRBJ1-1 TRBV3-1 CASSLTGQGVEAFF TGTGCCAGCAGCCTTACCGGACAGGGGGTAGAAGCTTTCTTT
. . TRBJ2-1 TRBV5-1 CASSLAKLGRSGTNEQFF TGCGCCAGCAGCTTGGCTAAGCTTGGACGCTCGGGGACCAATGAGCAGTTCTTC
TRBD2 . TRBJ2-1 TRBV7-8 CASSLGREGSYNEQFF TGTGCCAGCAGCTTAGGGCGGGAGGGTTCCTACAATGAGCAGTTCTTC
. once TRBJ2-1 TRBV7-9 CARSGTLSANEQFF TGTGCCCGCAGCGGCACCTTGTCCGCGAATGAGCAGTTCTTC
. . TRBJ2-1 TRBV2 CARASTGSYNEQFF TGTGCCAGGGCTTCTACAGGATCTTACAATGAGCAGTTCTTC
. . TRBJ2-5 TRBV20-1 CSATGTPNRGGETQYF TGCAGTGCTACCGGGACACCAAACAGGGGAGGGGAGACCCAGTACTTC
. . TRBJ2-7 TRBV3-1 CASSQETESYEQYF TGTGCCAGCAGCCAAGAGACAGAGTCCTACGAGCAGTACTTC
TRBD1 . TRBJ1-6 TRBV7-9 CASSGPGQGFAYNSPLHF TGTGCCAGCAGCGGACCGGGACAGGGTTTTGCCTATAATTCACCCCTCCACTTT
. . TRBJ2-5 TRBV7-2 CASSLEAASVKEIQYF TGTGCCAGCAGCTTAGAAGCGGCTTCAGTAAAAGAGATCCAGTACTTC
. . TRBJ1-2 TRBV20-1 CSASQGYGYTF TGCAGTGCCAGTCAAGGGTATGGCTACACCTTC
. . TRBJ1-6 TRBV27 CASSFPYNSPLHF TGTGCCAGCAGTTTCCCCTATAATTCACCCCTCCACTTT
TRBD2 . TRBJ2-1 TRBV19 CASTAGTSAANERFF TGTGCCAGTACCGCCGGGACTAGCGCAGCCAATGAGCGGTTCTTC
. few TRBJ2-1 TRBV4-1 CASSQDRSLNEQFF TGCGCCAGCAGCCAAGATCGTTCCTTAAATGAGCAGTTCTTC
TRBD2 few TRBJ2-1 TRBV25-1 CASTALAGEVEQFF TGTGCCAGCACCGCACTAGCGGGAGAGGTTGAGCAGTTCTTC
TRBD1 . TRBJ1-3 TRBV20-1 CSASIDRGSGNTIYF TGCAGTGCTAGTATCGACAGGGGGTCTGGAAACACCATATATTTT
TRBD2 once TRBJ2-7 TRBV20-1 CSARAGLAGGLSRVEQYF TGCAGTGCTAGAGCCGGACTAGCGGGGGGCTTAAGTCGGGTCGAGCAGTACTTC
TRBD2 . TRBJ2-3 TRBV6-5 CASSNLAVRADTQYF TGTGCCAGCAGCAATCTAGCGGTGCGGGCAGATACGCAGTATTTT
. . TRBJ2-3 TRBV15 CATSSRTAIRRTDTQYF TGTGCCACCAGCTCCCGGACAGCAATAAGACGGACAGATACGCAGTATTTT
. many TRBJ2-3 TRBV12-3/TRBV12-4 CASSFWAGGTDTQYF TGTGCCAGCAGTTTTTGGGCAGGGGGGACAGATACGCAGTATTTT
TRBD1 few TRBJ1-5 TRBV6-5 CASRATGLGNQPQHF TGTGCCAGCAGGGCGACAGGGTTAGGCAATCAGCCCCAGCATTTT
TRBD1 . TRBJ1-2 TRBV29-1 CSVEDAGQTMPSYGYTF TGCAGCGTTGAAGACGCGGGACAGACCATGCCCAGCTATGGCTACACCTTC
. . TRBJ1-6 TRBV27 CASSRRWEAVYNSPLHF TGTGCCAGCAGTCGACGATGGGAGGCAGTCTATAATTCACCCCTCCACTTT
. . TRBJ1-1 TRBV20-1 CSAWDTPNTEAFF TGCAGTGCCTGGGACACCCCGAACACTGAAGCTTTCTTT
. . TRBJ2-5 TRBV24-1 CATAEAGRETQYF TGTGCCACCGCGGAGGCCGGCAGAGAGACCCAGTACTTC
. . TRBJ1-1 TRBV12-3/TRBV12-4 CASSFSLVRLNTEAFF TGTGCCAGCAGTTTTTCCCTGGTCAGATTGAACACTGAAGCTTTCTTT